What follows are 30 T cell receptor beta chains derived from one specimen sequenced in a study of regulatory T cells in long-lasting Graves disease. The authors built TCR beta libraries using iRepertoire HTBI primers and Arm-PCR of CDR3 regions. TCRdb re-derived calls from the multiplex PCR reads in MiXCR, one entry per CDR3 protein. In the table there are under 500,000 distinct CDR3 sequences, roughly 20% of which are singletons. The sample's time point: persistent/refractory GD, antithyroid drugs over 5 years with positive TRAb. Making the TCR library involved RNA that had been extracted from PBMCs. The source was peripheral blood mononuclear cells (PBMCs), collected when the disease was refractory, from a patient treated with antithyroid drugs. The receptors shown here come from a female donor with Graves disease.

The chain uses TRBV11-2 and TRBJ2-5; the match to TRBD2 covers 9 bases. The CDR3 extends over 16 amino acids. V shed 5 bases, J shed 4 bases, and the junction held 11 bases outside the gene matches. Germline V gene data show CDR1 as SGHAT and CDR2 as FQNNGV. The DNA of the CDR3 is TGTGCCAGCAGCCCGGGGGCTAGCGGGGAAGTAGAGACCCAGTACTTC. This sequence encodes CASSPGASGEVETQYF.

The V gene is TRBV20-1, the J gene TRBJ2-1; 9 bases are shared with TRBD2. The V and J ends lost 2 bases and 2 bases, in that order; junction bases with no gene match: 1. Germline lookup yields CDR1 DFQATT and CDR2 SNEGSKA (reference sequence). The CDR3 runs 14 residues. This CDR3 is CSARLAGTYNEQFF. CDR3 nucleotides: TGCAGTGCTAGACTAGCGGGAACCTACAATGAGCAGTTCTTC.

This clonotype was observed at least ten times. CDR3 residues: CAIRGGIPPRNTEAFF. CDR3 bases: TGTGCCATCAGAGGCGGAATCCCCCCCCGGAACACTGAAGCTTTCTTT. J is TRBJ1-1 and V is TRBV10-3; D is undetermined. Germline CDR1 is ENHRY and CDR2 is SYGVKD. The V and J ends lost 6 bases and 1 base respectively, with 18 bases between them. The CDR3 length is 16 residues.

In this sample, this clonotype turned up many times. V gene TRBV24-1 combines with J gene TRBJ1-2; 9 nucleotides line up with TRBD1. Germline CDR1 is KGHDR and CDR2 is SFDVKD. The CDR3 has 13 amino acids. Trimming cost V 3 bases and J 8 bases; bases outside gene matches: 3. In nucleotides, the CDR3 is TGTGCCACCAGTGATACAGGGGGCAGCGGCTACACCTTC. It yields the protein CATSDTGGSGYTF.

This clonotype was recorded only once. The rearrangement joins TRBV2 to TRBJ2-1, with TRBD1 identical over 7 bases. CDR1 SNHLY and CDR2 FYNNEI come from the germline V gene. CDR3 length: 16 amino acids. The ends lost 6 bases at V and 9 bases at J; junction bases unmatched: 17. The CDR3 reads CASSREDRVFVAEQFF. CDR3 bases: TGTGCCAGCAGCCGGGAAGACAGGGTGTTTGTCGCTGAGCAGTTCTTC.

The chain combines TRBV13 with TRBJ2-3; a possible D gene is TRBD2 (5 bases). Trimming pared 5 bases from V and 5 bases from J, leaving 17 bases between. Germline assignment: CDR1 PRHDT and CDR2 FYEKMQ (reference sequence). This CDR3 has 15 residues. The CDR3 nucleotides are TGTGCCAGCAGCCGTAGCCCCGGAGGTGAAGATACGCAGTATTTT. Amino acids: CASSRSPGGEDTQYF. Full variable domain (rest looked up from reference TRBV13 and TRBJ2-3): AAGVIQSPRHLIKEKRETATLKCYPIPRHDTVYWYQQGPGQDPQFLISFYEKMQSDKGSIPDRFSAQQFSDYHSELNMSSLELGDSALYFCASSRSPGGEDTQYFGPGTRLTVL.

This chain links TRBV6-1 with TRBJ2-5, with TRBD2 as a possible D gene (5 bases). The CDR3 covers 14 residues. CDR1 is MNHNS, CDR2 SASEGT, per germline. Between the trimmed V and J ends, which lost 4 bases and 4 bases, there was a span of 13 bases. In DNA, the CDR3 is TGTGCCAGCAGTGGCGGGTTGGGTATAGAGACCCAGTACTTC. Its protein product is CASSGGLGIETQYF.

A few counts support this clonotype. The genes are TRBV6-5 and TRBJ1-1; TRBD1 aligns across 8 bases. CDR1 is MNHEY, CDR2 SVGAGI, per germline. The CDR3 runs to 15 residues. The V gene end was trimmed by 0 bases and the J gene end by 5 bases; junction bases not matched to a gene: 5. The chain's CDR3 is CASSYSRTGWTEAFF. The CDR3 bases are TGTGCCAGCAGTTACTCGAGGACAGGGTGGACTGAAGCTTTCTTT.

In the case of this clonotype: At one of its ends the junction is not consistent with the germline gene, which may arise from a read error. The chain employs TRBV24-1 and TRBJ2-2; D is perhaps TRBD2 (5 bases). The length of the CDR3 is 15 residues. CDR1 is KGHDR, CDR2 SFDVKD, per germline. In nucleotides, the CDR3 is TGTGCCACCTCGGCCAAAATACCAAACACCGGGGAGCTGTCTTTT. Translation: CATSAKIPNTGELSF.

Note on this clonotype: A much larger clone differs by one base, so this may be a read error. V and J are TRBV15 and TRBJ1-1; D is unclear. This CDR3 is built from 12 residues. The V gene's germline CDR1 is LNHNV and CDR2 YYDKDF (reference sequence). CDR3: CATAGPGTETFF. Here the CDR3 DNA reads TGTGCCACCGCAGGCCCCGGCACTGAAACTTTCTTT.

Worth noting for this clonotype: A much more abundant neighbour one base away suggests this may be a read error. The CDR3: CASSHGTVNTEAFF. CDR3 DNA sequence: TGCGCCAGCAGCCACGGGACAGTAAACACTGAAGCTTTCTTT. This chain connects TRBV4-1 to TRBJ1-1; 7 bases agree with TRBD1. Germline V lookup: CDR1 MGHRA, CDR2 YSYEKL. Trimming cost V 3 bases and J 2 bases; bases outside gene matches: 3. The CDR3 loop spans 14 amino acids.

This clonotype has ten or more counts. CDR3 bases: TGTGCCAGCAGCACCGGACAGGGGCTTTCACCCCTCCACTTT. Its protein product is CASSTGQGLSPLHF. This chain connects TRBV28 to TRBJ1-6; 9 nucleotides agree with TRBD1. Germline V gives CDR1 MDHEN, CDR2 SYDVKM. Trimming took 6 bases from V and 9 from J; bases not matched to a gene: 6. The CDR3 is made up of 14 amino acids.

This clonotype was seen a single time. This may come from a read error, since a much larger clone is one base off. V usage is TRBV10-3 and J usage is TRBJ1-2; the D is unclear. Germline loops: CDR1 ENHRY, CDR2 SYGVKD. The CDR3 runs to 13 residues. The ends were cut back, 0 bases at V and 4 bases at J, with 6 bases in the middle. The CDR3 region has the DNA TGTGCCATCAGTGAGTCGGGTAGCTATGGCTACACCTTC. Translating it yields CAISESGSYGYTF.

Comment on this clonotype: One end of the junction is discordant with germline, which a read error may explain. The rearrangement uses TRBV7-3 and TRBJ2-3; unclear D gene. CDR3 length: 14 residues. Germline values: CDR1 SGHTA, CDR2 FQGTGA. The CDR3, as DNA: TGTGCCAGCAGCTTTAGAAGTTCGGTCGATACGCGGTATTTT. This encodes CASSFRSSVDTRYF.

V gene TRBV5-1 combines with J gene TRBJ1-2, with TRBD1 matching 7 bases. The germline gives CDR1 SGHRS, CDR2 YFSETQ. This CDR3 contains 15 residues. Germline trimming cut 4 bases from V and 3 bases from J; bases unmatched to any gene: 9. The CDR3 sequence is CASSPLTGLHYGYTF. The CDR3 DNA reads TGCGCCAGCAGCCCCCTGACAGGGCTACACTATGGCTACACCTTC.

This clonotype was observed at least ten times. This sequence joins TRBV6-1 and TRBJ2-5, with D perhaps TRBD2 (6 bases). The V and J ends lost 2 bases and 5 bases respectively, with 15 bases between them. CDR3 length equals 15 residues. Per germline, CDR1 MNHNS and CDR2 SASEGT. CDR3 residues: CASSEIDSGYETQYF. The CDR3 DNA is TGTGCCAGCAGTGAAATAGATAGCGGTTACGAGACCCAGTACTTC.

This clonotype was counted a few times. This sequence joins TRBV6-2 or TRBV6-3 and TRBJ2-7; TRBD2 matches at 7 bases. Germline CDR1 MNHEY, CDR2 SVGEGT. CDR3 length: 14 residues. V was pared by 6 bases and J by 4 bases, with 9 bases of the junction left unmatched. The CDR3 protein is CASRGAGLNYEQYF. The DNA for the CDR3 is TGTGCCAGCAGGGGTGCGGGACTAAATTACGAGCAGTACTTC.

About this clonotype itself: A far larger clone is just one base off, so this is likely a read error. This chain uses TRBV12-3 or TRBV12-4 with TRBJ2-1; possibly TRBD2 for D (7 bases). V lost 5 bases and J lost 10, with 24 bases in between. The length of the CDR3 is 16 residues. CDR3 protein: CASSPWGGQLGYEQFF. DNA for the CDR3: TGTGCCAGCAGTCCATGGGGGGGACAACTGGGATACGAGCAGTTCTTC.

CDR3 protein: CASSARQGPNEKLFF. CDR3 bases: TGTGCCAGCAGCGCCCGACAGGGTCCAAATGAAAAACTGTTTTTT. The rearrangement uses TRBV7-9 and TRBJ1-4, with TRBD1 identical over 7 bases. This CDR3 has 15 amino acids. V was clipped by 5 bases and J by 5 bases; unmatched bases: 8. Per germline, CDR1 SEHNR and CDR2 FQNEAQ (reference sequence).

This clonotype was observed many times. The chain uses TRBV6-5 and TRBJ2-7; 9 positions match TRBD2. Germline loops: CDR1 MNHEY, CDR2 SVGAGI. The CDR3 has 15 amino acids. V lost 1 base, J lost 7 bases, and 8 bases stayed unmatched. DNA of the CDR3: TGTGCCAGCAGTTACTATGCTAGCGGGGATCAAGAGCAGTACTTC. It encodes CASSYYASGDQEQYF.

The sample holds many counts of this clonotype. This chain's CDR3 is CATSDTGVFDEQYF. CDR3 nucleotide sequence: TGTGCCACCAGTGATACAGGGGTATTCGACGAGCAGTACTTC. The V gene is TRBV24-1, the J gene TRBJ2-7; 7 bases are a match to TRBD1. The trim removed 3 bases at V and 5 bases at J, leaving 6 bases unmatched. The CDR3 runs 14 residues. Germline CDR1 is KGHDR and CDR2 is SFDVKD.

This clonotype was detected ten times or more. The chain joins TRBV7-3 to TRBJ2-5, with TRBD2 identical over 11 bases. V lost 5 bases and J lost 2; bases outside the gene matches: 4. This CDR3 contains 15 residues. CDR1 and CDR2 from the germline V gene are SGHTA and FQGTGA. The CDR3 is CASSPTSGVQETQYF. The CDR3 DNA reads TGTGCCAGCAGCCCGACTAGCGGGGTACAAGAGACCCAGTACTTC.

This clonotype has more than one count but fewer than ten. This chain joins TRBV7-9 and TRBJ2-5; D tentatively fits TRBD1 or TRBD2 (5 bases each). CDR1 and CDR2 from the germline V gene are SEHNR and FQNEAQ (reference sequence). The V end lost 5 bases, the J end lost 5 bases, and 15 bases lay between the germline ends. There are 14 residues in the CDR3. The CDR3 bases are TGTGCCAGCAGCCCTCTTTATCGGGGCGAGACCCAGTACTTC. This translates into CASSPLYRGETQYF.

In regard to this clonotype: A much larger clone differs from this one at a single base, so this may be a read error. This chain uses TRBV11-3 with TRBJ2-2; D is possibly TRBD2 (5 bases). There are 13 residues in the CDR3. CDR1 and CDR2 from the germline V gene are SGHNT and YENEEA. CDR3 sequence: CASSTVYTGELLF. As DNA, the CDR3 is TGTGCCAGCAGCACTGTCTACACCGGGGAGCTGCTTTTT.

This clonotype showed up many times. The chain recombines TRBV12-3 or TRBV12-4 with TRBJ1-3, with a possible D match to TRBD1 (5 bases). CDR3 length: 16 residues. V lost 6 bases and J lost 0, with 15 bases in between. CDR3 coding DNA: TGTGCCAGCAGACGAGAGGGGAGATTCTCTGGAAACACCATATATTTT. Its translation is CASRREGRFSGNTIYF.

This clonotype came up a few times. The rearrangement links TRBV20-1 to TRBJ2-4, with D possibly being TRBD2 (6 bases). Trimming left V 4 bases short and J 4 bases short, with 14 bases between. CDR1 DFQATT and CDR2 SNEGSKA come from the germline V gene (reference sequence). CDR3 length: 14 amino acids. The CDR3 sequence is CSATTSSAKNIQYF. The CDR3 DNA follows: TGCAGTGCTACGACTAGTTCGGCGAAAAACATTCAGTACTTC.

Details on this clonotype: It is likely a read error: a sequence one base away is far more abundant. This chain links TRBV2 with TRBJ2-5, with D unresolved. Germline CDR1 and CDR2: SNHLY and FYNNEI. This CDR3 is 13 amino acids long. Between the trimmed V and J ends, which lost 5 bases and 5 bases, there was a span of 12 bases. CDR3 in amino acids: CASSLEMRETQYF. For the CDR3, the DNA is TGTGCCAGCAGTTTAGAGATGCGGGAGACCCAGTACTTC.

This clonotype has just a few counts. As DNA, the CDR3 is TGCGCCAGCAGCACTGGGACGGGAGGGCGGTTCGACAAGCAGTACTTC. This encodes CASSTGTGGRFDKQYF. This chain connects TRBV5-1 to TRBJ2-7; 8 bases fit TRBD2. V lost 4 bases, J lost 8 bases, and 17 bases stayed unmatched. Germline CDR1 SGHRS, CDR2 YFSETQ. CDR3 length equals 16 residues.

Remarks on this clonotype: With a much larger clone just one base away, this may be a read error. The genes are TRBV18 and TRBJ1-2; D not certain. The CDR3 spans 13 residues. Germline values: CDR1 KGHSH, CDR2 LQKENI. As DNA, the CDR3 is TGTGCCAGCTCACCCCTCGGGGTCTATGGCTACGCCTTC. Protein: CASSPLGVYGYAF.

The gene calls are TRBV4-1 and TRBJ2-4; 8 positions agree with TRBD1. CDR3 length: 11 residues. Trimming cost V 3 bases and J 13 bases; bases outside gene matches: 2. Germline lookup yields CDR1 MGHRA and CDR2 YSYEKL. CDR3: CASSQDRVQYF. In DNA form, the CDR3 reads TGCGCCAGCAGCCAGGACAGGGTACAGTACTTC.